One sample yielded the 28 T cell receptor beta chains listed below, sequenced in a study of Ad26.COV2.S vaccination and SARS-CoV-2 variants. Clones were sequenced by immunoSEQ multiplex PCR, and TCRdb holds only the in-frame ones, with some missing. Found here are some 330,000 clones, roughly 90% of them singletons; the top ten hold 4.5% to 7%. This sample's treatment: about 20 received Ad26.COV2.S at low or high dose, single or two shots; 5 received placebo; per-sample allocation not given. Material that was analyzed had been drawn on day 63 after the first vaccine or placebo injection. Source: peripheral blood, taken in a trial of Ad26.COV2.S vaccine versus placebo. These receptors were taken from a person between 18 and 65 years old who received the Ad26.COV2.S COVID-19 vaccine or a placebo.

V is TRBV5-1 and J is TRBJ1-1, with 10 bases that match TRBD1. Per germline, CDR1 SGHRS and CDR2 YFSETQ. V trimming: 4 bases; J trimming: 5 bases; junction bases outside the gene matches: 8. CDR3 length equals 15 residues. CDR3 coding DNA: TGCGCCAGCAGCACTGGGACAGGGGAGCAAACTGAAGCTTTCTTT. This codes for CASSTGTGEQTEAFF.

Remarks on this clone: The same CDR3 can be traced to other DNA sequences in this sample. The gene calls are TRBV18 and TRBJ2-7, with D unresolved. This CDR3 region has 12 residues. Trimming took 3 bases from V and 1 from J, leaving 4 bases between them. CDR1 KGHSH and CDR2 LQKENI come from the germline V gene. The CDR3 DNA reads as TGTGCCAGCTCACCTTCTTCCTACGAGCAGTACTTC. Its protein is CASSPSSYEQYF.

This sequence joins TRBV29-1 and TRBJ1-3; no clear D. The germline CDR1 and CDR2 sequences are SQVTM and ANQGSEA. V was pared by 7 bases and J by 0 bases, with 10 bases between. There are 13 residues in the CDR3. Here the CDR3 reads CSADSSSGNTIYF. CDR3 bases: TGCAGCGCCGATAGCAGCTCTGGAAACACCATATATTTT.

The J gene is TRBJ1-5, the V gene TRBV27; D is uncertain. Trimming cost V 2 bases and J 9 bases, with 8 bases left between them. This CDR3 spans 12 amino acids. Germline loops: CDR1 MNHEY, CDR2 SMNVEV (reference sequence). The CDR3 reads CASSLGRGPQHF. For the CDR3, the DNA is TGTGCCAGCAGTTTAGGCCGAGGGCCCCAGCATTTT.

J is TRBJ2-1 and V is TRBV6-2 or TRBV6-3; 8 bases are a match to TRBD2. CDR3 length: 15 residues. Germline CDR1 is MNHEY and CDR2 is SVGEGT. V lost 4 bases to trimming and J lost 6 bases; unmatched junction nucleotides: 8. Here the CDR3 DNA reads TGTGCCAGCAGTTTCCGGGGGGGCCGGGTCAATGAGCAGTTCTTC. Translating it yields CASSFRGGRVNEQFF.

This chain connects TRBV7-9 to TRBJ2-7, with TRBD1 as a possible D gene (5 bases). The CDR3 runs 13 residues. V lost 5 bases and J lost 0, with 8 bases in between. Germline lookup yields CDR1 SEHNR and CDR2 FQNEAQ (reference sequence). CDR3 nucleotide sequence: TGTGCCAGCAGCCTAGACAGCTCCTACGAGCAGTACTTC. The encoded protein is CASSLDSSYEQYF.

The gene calls are TRBV28 and TRBJ2-7; D not certain. Per germline, CDR1 MDHEN and CDR2 SYDVKM. Trimming took 3 bases from V and 3 from J, leaving 6 bases between them. This CDR3 has 12 amino acids. The CDR3 DNA sequence: TGTGCCAGCAGTTTCAGCTTCTACGAGCAGTACTTC. As protein: CASSFSFYEQYF. The full variable domain, in which reference TRBV28 and TRBJ2-7 provide the parts outside the CDR3, is DVKVTQSSRYLVKRTGEKVFLECVQDMDHENMFWYRQDPGLGLRLIYFSYDVKMKEKGDIPEGYSVSREKKERFSLILESASTNQTSMYLCASSFSFYEQYFGPGTRLTVT.

The chain carries TRBV9 and TRBJ2-1, with 13 nucleotides matching TRBD2. The CDR3 is 16 residues long. Per the germline V gene, CDR1 is SGDLS and CDR2 is YYNGEE. The V and J ends lost 4 bases and 8 bases, in that order; junction bases with no gene match: 9. The CDR3 region has the DNA TGTGCCAGCAGCCCTGTTTGGACTAGCGGGAGCGATGAGCAGTTCTTC. Protein product: CASSPVWTSGSDEQFF. The variable domain in full, completed from reference TRBV9 and TRBJ2-1, reads DSGVTQTPKHLITATGQRVTLRCSPRSGDLSVYWYQQSLDQGLQFLIQYYNGEERAKGNILERFSAQQFPDLHSELNLSSLELGDSALYFCASSPVWTSGSDEQFFGPGTRLTVL.

The J gene is TRBJ2-7, the V gene TRBV2; 10 bases align to TRBD2. The germline V gene encodes CDR1 SNHLY and CDR2 FYNNEI. The J segment lost 2 bases and the V segment lost 6 bases, leaving 7 bases of the junction unmatched. This CDR3 is 15 amino acids long. The CDR3: CASSGGTSEPYEQYV. The CDR3 bases are TGTGCCAGCAGCGGCGGGACTAGCGAACCCTACGAGCAGTACGTC.

This chain links TRBV27 with TRBJ2-1; a possible D gene is TRBD2 (5 bases). The CDR3 loop spans 14 amino acids. The ends were cut back, 7 bases at V and 2 bases at J, with 12 bases in the middle. Germline CDR1 and CDR2: MNHEY and SMNVEV (reference sequence). CDR3 coding DNA: TGTGCCAGCATGGAGCGAGGGCCCTACAATGAGCAGTTCTTC. Its translation is CASMERGPYNEQFF.

The chain carries TRBV6-5 and TRBJ1-1; D gene ambiguous. The CDR3 contains 15 residues. Trimming cost V 5 bases and J 0 bases, with 13 bases left between them. Germline CDR1 MNHEY, CDR2 SVGAGI. The chain's CDR3 is CASSTRRTVNTEAFF. CDR3 DNA: TGTGCCAGCAGTACCCGCCGGACGGTGAACACTGAAGCTTTCTTT.

The chain has TRBV18 and TRBJ2-1; D remains unclear. V lost 6 bases and J lost 7, with 10 bases in between. CDR3 size: 12 residues. Germline V gene sequence: CDR1 KGHSH, CDR2 LQKENI. CDR3 bases: TGTGCCAGCTCGTCCCAGAGAAATGAGCAGTTCTTC. Its protein product is CASSSQRNEQFF.

V gene TRBV27 combines with J gene TRBJ1-4; tentatively, D is TRBD1 (6 bases). The CDR3 has 17 residues. Per germline, CDR1 MNHEY and CDR2 SMNVEV (reference sequence). Trimming left V 8 bases short and J 3 bases short, with 22 bases between. The CDR3 sequence: CASLPGGGKIANEKLFF. The CDR3 coding sequence is TGTGCCAGCCTCCCAGGAGGGGGGAAGATAGCTAATGAAAAACTGTTTTTT. The complete variable domain, with remaining parts taken from reference TRBV27 and TRBJ1-4, reads EAQVTQNPRYLITVTGKKLTVTCSQNMNHEYMSWYRQDPGLGLRQIYYSMNVEVTDKGDVPEGYKVSRKEKRNFPLILESPSPNQTSLYFCASLPGGGKIANEKLFFGSGTQLSVL.

This rearrangement joins TRBV9 to TRBJ1-2; D is unresolved. Trimming stripped 4 bases from V and 4 bases from J, with 11 bases between. There are 13 residues in the CDR3. The germline V gene encodes CDR1 SGDLS and CDR2 YYNGEE. The CDR3 bases are TGTGCCAGCAGCCAACTTGACGCCTATGGCTACACCTTC. Its protein product is CASSQLDAYGYTF.

The sample holds one count of this clone. This rearrangement joins TRBV3-1 (or the pseudogene TRBV3-2) to TRBJ2-4, with a weak D call TRBD2 (5 bases). The CDR3 runs 15 residues. V was trimmed by 1 base and J by 7 bases, leaving 14 bases between them. From germline, CDR1 is LGHDT and CDR2 YNNKEL (reference sequence). The CDR3 DNA follows: TGTGCCAGCAGCCAAGGGGCCGCGGCGGGTAACATTCAGTACTTC. Its translation: CASSQGAAAGNIQYF.

This clone was seen just once. The CDR3 here is CASSLWAGVWYSPLHF. The CDR3 DNA reads TGTGCCAGCAGCTTATGGGCAGGCGTTTGGTATTCACCCCTCCACTTT. The chain has TRBV7-8 and TRBJ1-6, with unresolved D. The CDR3 is 16 amino acids. Trimming removed 2 bases from V and 8 bases from J, with 16 bases in between. Germline loops: CDR1 SGHVS, CDR2 FQNEAQ.

The rearrangement uses TRBV19 and TRBJ1-3, with D possibly TRBD1 on 6 matching bases. The germline gives CDR1 LNHDA, CDR2 SQIVND (reference sequence). The V gene lost 3 bases and the J gene lost 2 bases, with 14 bases spanning the gap. This CDR3 has 16 residues. The CDR3 protein is CASSIGGQGPGNTIYF. The CDR3 DNA sequence: TGTGCCAGTAGTATTGGGGGCCAGGGGCCTGGAAACACCATATATTTT.

The CDR3 sequence is CASSQVGRGMTDTQYF. In DNA, the CDR3 is TGTGCCAGCAGCCAAGTGGGCAGGGGTATGACAGATACGCAGTATTTT. V usage is TRBV3-1 (or the pseudogene TRBV3-2) and J usage is TRBJ2-3, with D perhaps TRBD1 (6 bases). The CDR3 consists of 16 residues. Trimming took 1 base from V and 3 from J, leaving 14 bases between them. Germline V gene data show CDR1 as LGHDT and CDR2 as YNNKEL (reference sequence).

This chain's CDR3 is CASSPMGGGPDLLYGANVLTF. The CDR3 nucleotides read TGCGCCAGCAGCCCGATGGGAGGGGGACCCGATCTCTTGTATGGGGCCAACGTCCTGACTTTC. This chain connects TRBV5-1 to TRBJ2-6, with D possibly matching TRBD2 (7 bases). The CDR3 has 21 amino acids. V gave up 4 bases and J gave up 3 bases, with 29 bases separating them. Germline assignment: CDR1 SGHRS and CDR2 YFSETQ.

The rearrangement joins TRBV9 to TRBJ2-2; TRBD1 matches 7 bases. From germline, CDR1 is SGDLS and CDR2 YYNGEE. There are 16 residues in the CDR3. The trim removed 0 bases at V and 4 bases at J, leaving 6 bases unmatched. In nucleotides, the CDR3 is TGTGCCAGCAGCGTAGATAGGACAGGAGGCACCGGGGAGCTGTTTTTT. Translated, it gives CASSVDRTGGTGELFF. Together with reference TRBV9 and TRBJ2-2, the CDR3 gives the full variable domain: DSGVTQTPKHLITATGQRVTLRCSPRSGDLSVYWYQQSLDQGLQFLIQYYNGEERAKGNILERFSAQQFPDLHSELNLSSLELGDSALYFCASSVDRTGGTGELFFGEGSRLTVL.

The J gene is TRBJ2-7, the V gene TRBV5-1; TRBD1 aligns across 7 bases. The CDR3 covers 15 residues. The germline V gene has CDR1 SGHRS and CDR2 YFSETQ. V lost 2 bases to trimming and J lost 3 bases; unmatched junction nucleotides: 8. The chain's CDR3 is CASSLRTGASYEQYF. The CDR3 DNA sequence: TGCGCCAGCAGCTTAAGGACAGGAGCGAGCTACGAGCAGTACTTC.

This clone was counted a single time. The chain carries TRBV7-9 and TRBJ2-6; 7 nucleotides align to TRBD1. The CDR3 totals 16 residues. The trim removed 4 bases at V and 4 bases at J, leaving 7 bases unmatched. CDR1 is SEHNR and CDR2 is FQNEAQ in the germline V gene (reference sequence). The CDR3 DNA sequence: TGTGCCAGCAGCTCACCTACAGGGGTCGGGGCCAACGTCCTGACTTTC. It yields the protein CASSSPTGVGANVLTF.

V usage is TRBV9 and J usage is TRBJ2-5; 9 bases map to TRBD1. Germline CDR1 and CDR2: SGDLS and YYNGEE. J was trimmed by 2 bases and V by 4 bases; bases with no gene match: 3. The CDR3 consists of 14 residues. The CDR3 coding sequence is TGTGCCAGCAGCTCGACAGGGGGTCAAGAGACCCAGTACTTC. The encoded protein is CASSSTGGQETQYF. The full variable domain, in which reference TRBV9 and TRBJ2-5 provide the parts outside the CDR3, is DSGVTQTPKHLITATGQRVTLRCSPRSGDLSVYWYQQSLDQGLQFLIQYYNGEERAKGNILERFSAQQFPDLHSELNLSSLELGDSALYFCASSSTGGQETQYFGPGTRLLVL.

V and J are TRBV4-3 and TRBJ1-2; 7 bases line up with TRBD1. The CDR3 spans 16 residues. The V gene's germline CDR1 is LGHNA and CDR2 YSLEER. V shed 0 bases, J shed 4 bases, and the junction held 8 bases outside the gene matches. The CDR3 spells CASSQDDDREVYGYTF. The CDR3 DNA is TGCGCCAGCAGCCAAGACGACGACAGGGAGGTCTATGGCTACACCTTC.

This clone is a singleton in its sample. The J gene is TRBJ1-1, the V gene TRBV7-9; TRBD1 aligns across 9 bases. The ends lost 4 bases at V and 6 bases at J; junction bases unmatched: 9. Germline CDR1 SEHNR, CDR2 FQNEAQ (reference sequence). The CDR3 extends over 15 amino acids. The CDR3 DNA is TGTGCCAGCAGCTCCACCGGGACAGGGACTCCTGAAGCTTTCTTT. Translated, it gives CASSSTGTGTPEAFF.

This clone occurred once. V is TRBV27 and J is TRBJ2-3; 8 bases are a match to TRBD2. The CDR3 contains 20 residues. V shed 1 base and J 0 bases; nucleotides not matched to a gene: 15. Germline V gives CDR1 MNHEY, CDR2 SMNVEV (reference sequence). The CDR3 DNA follows: TGTGCCAGCAGTTTATTGAGTAGGGCGGGGGGCCATTTAAGCACAGATACGCAGTATTTT. Protein: CASSLLSRAGGHLSTDTQYF.

This clone was counted once. V and J are TRBV7-6 and TRBJ1-1; tentatively, D is TRBD1 (5 bases). CDR3 length: 16 amino acids. In germline, CDR1 is SGHVS, CDR2 FNYEAQ. Between the trimmed V and J ends, which lost 0 bases and 7 bases, there was a span of 18 bases. In DNA, the CDR3 is TGTGCCAGCAGCTTAGCGTCGAGACAGCCATTGGGTGAAGCTTTCTTT. This sequence encodes CASSLASRQPLGEAFF.

The chain recombines TRBV4-3 with TRBJ2-2, with D perhaps TRBD1 or TRBD2 (5 bases each). CDR1 and CDR2 (germline): LGHNA, YSLEER. The CDR3 consists of 15 residues. V shed 6 bases and J shed 3 bases, with 14 bases lying between them. The CDR3 region is CASRNTGAHTGELFF. The CDR3 DNA reads TGCGCCAGCAGGAACACCGGGGCCCACACCGGGGAGCTGTTTTTT.